These 32 T cell receptor beta chains share one sample of origin, sequenced in a study of neoadjuvant anti-PD-1 for oral cavity cancer. The table came from immunoSEQ multiplex PCR; TCRdb's copy has only in-frame clones and leaves some out. The repertoire holds 11,000 to 15,000 clones, with about 69% as singletons. The starting material was PBMCs, obtained before nivolumab (anti-PD-1) treatment. The receptor set was obtained from a person aged 40-85 years with oral cavity squamous cell carcinoma.

V and J are TRBV7-3 and TRBJ2-3; the match to TRBD1 covers 8 bases. The germline gives CDR1 SGHTA, CDR2 FQGTGA. This CDR3 contains 15 residues. The trim removed 4 bases at V and 4 bases at J, leaving 7 bases unmatched. In nucleotides, the CDR3 is TGTGCCAGCAGCTCCGGACAGGGAATGGCAGATACGCAGTATTTT. Encoded protein: CASSSGQGMADTQYF.

The rearrangement links TRBV4-1 to TRBJ2-1, with 8 bases that match TRBD2. The CDR3 is 12 amino acids. V was clipped by 1 base and J by 10 bases; unmatched bases: 0. CDR1 is MGHRA, CDR2 YSYEKL, per germline. CDR3 sequence reads: CASSQGLAEQFF. The CDR3 coding sequence is TGCGCCAGCAGCCAAGGACTAGCGGAGCAGTTCTTC.

This chain links TRBV5-1 with TRBJ2-3, with 13 bases that match TRBD2. Germline assignment: CDR1 SGHRS and CDR2 YFSETQ. V was clipped by 4 bases and J by 7 bases; unmatched bases: 6. CDR3 size: 15 residues. The CDR3 coding sequence is TGCGCCAGCAGCCCCGGGACTAGCGGGACAAATACGCAGTATTTT. This codes for CASSPGTSGTNTQYF.

This clone was detected only a few times. This rearrangement joins TRBV2 to TRBJ2-1; D gene ambiguous. This CDR3 is 14 amino acids long. The germline gives CDR1 SNHLY, CDR2 FYNNEI. Trimming pared 3 bases from V and 1 base from J, leaving 7 bases between. The CDR3 nucleotides are TGTGCCAGCAGTGACACCTCGTCCTACAATGAGCAGTTCTTC. It codes for CASSDTSSYNEQFF.

The chain carries TRBV6-6 and TRBJ2-7; TRBD1 aligns across 9 bases. The CDR3 is 15 residues long. V dropped 5 bases and J dropped 2; count of bases not matched to a gene: 7. The germline V gene has CDR1 MNHNY and CDR2 SVGAGI (reference sequence). The CDR3 sequence: CASSPGTGLPYEQYF. CDR3 DNA sequence: TGTGCCAGCAGTCCCGGGACAGGGCTCCCCTACGAGCAGTACTTC.

This clone came up a few times. This chain links TRBV29-1 with TRBJ1-2; 8 positions match TRBD1. This CDR3 spans 15 amino acids. Trimming removed 1 base from V and 5 bases from J; junction bases left unmatched: 9. Germline CDR1 and CDR2: SQVTM and ANQGSEA. The CDR3 spells CSVEGQGALPYGYTF. Here the CDR3 DNA reads TGCAGCGTTGAAGGGCAGGGGGCGCTACCTTATGGCTACACCTTC.

This clone turned up a few times. The genes are TRBV7-2 and TRBJ2-1; unclear D gene. The CDR3 length is 11 residues. V lost 5 bases, J lost 10 bases, and 9 bases lay in between. From germline, CDR1 is SGHTA and CDR2 FQGNSA. The DNA of the CDR3 is TGTGCCAGCAGCCCTTATGAGGAGCAGTTCTTC. Protein: CASSPYEEQFF.

This clone is a singleton in its sample. The chain joins TRBV9 to TRBJ1-1; D gene ambiguous. The CDR3 is 13 residues long. Trimming pared 0 bases from V and 4 bases from J, leaving 7 bases between. The germline gives CDR1 SGDLS, CDR2 YYNGEE. The CDR3 region has the DNA TGTGCCAGCAGCGTAGCTAGAGGCACTGAAGCTTTCTTT. This encodes CASSVARGTEAFF.

This chain links TRBV29-1 with TRBJ1-1; perhaps TRBD1 as D (5 bases). This CDR3 has 14 amino acids. Germline V gene lookup returns CDR1 SQVTM and CDR2 ANQGSEA. Trimming cost V 4 bases and J 0 bases, with 12 bases left between them. The CDR3 bases are TGCAGCGTTGGGGGCGAGGGCATGAACACTGAAGCTTTCTTT. The encoded protein is CSVGGEGMNTEAFF.

The chain combines TRBV5-1 with TRBJ1-4; 9 bases are a match to TRBD1. Germline V gives CDR1 SGHRS, CDR2 YFSETQ. Trimming cost V 4 bases and J 2 bases; bases outside gene matches: 15. The CDR3 is 19 amino acids. CDR3 amino acids: CASSVEPQGALRTNEKLFF. The CDR3, as DNA: TGCGCCAGCAGCGTGGAACCACAGGGGGCGCTTCGGACTAATGAAAAACTGTTTTTT.

The J gene is TRBJ1-1, the V gene TRBV6-5; a weak D match, TRBD1 (6 bases). The CDR3 consists of 14 residues. From germline, CDR1 is MNHEY and CDR2 SVGAGI. The V end was cut by 6 bases, the J end by 0 bases, with 11 bases between. Here the CDR3 reads CASRQGSMNTEAFF. The CDR3 region has the DNA TGTGCCAGCAGGCAGGGGAGCATGAACACTGAAGCTTTCTTT.

About this clone itself: An end of the junction differs from the germline gene, which may be a read error. This chain uses TRBV10-1 with TRBJ2-1; 7 bases are a match to TRBD2. Germline V gene sequence: CDR1 WNHNN, CDR2 SYGVQD (reference sequence). CDR3 length: 10 residues. The CDR3 region is CANSGGLKFF. CDR3 DNA: TGCGCCAACAGTGGGGGACTAAAGTTCTTC.

CDR3: CASSYYSNQPQHF. CDR3 coding DNA: TGTGCCAGCAGTTATTATAGCAATCAGCCCCAGCATTTT. V and J are TRBV6-5 and TRBJ1-5; D remains ambiguous. This CDR3 is 13 amino acids long. Germline CDR1 MNHEY, CDR2 SVGAGI. Trimming cost V 3 bases and J 0 bases, with 3 bases left between them.

This clone appeared once. CDR3 in DNA: TGTGCCAGCAGGGACAGCTTTAGCTCCTACAATGAGCAGTTCTTC. It specifies CASRDSFSSYNEQFF. The chain combines TRBV6-6 with TRBJ2-1, with D possibly being TRBD1 (6 bases). The germline V and J ends were trimmed by 6 bases and 0 bases, with 12 bases remaining between them. CDR1 and CDR2 from the germline V gene are MNHNY and SVGAGI (reference sequence). This CDR3 contains 15 residues.

V gene TRBV6-5 combines with J gene TRBJ2-7; D possibly matches TRBD1 or TRBD2 (7 bases each). The CDR3 runs to 15 residues. The germline gives CDR1 MNHEY, CDR2 SVGAGI. V lost 1 base, J lost 5 bases, and 15 bases lay in between. The CDR3 region has the DNA TGTGCCAGCAGTTACTTGGGAGGGGGCAACCACGAGCAGTACTTC. Residues: CASSYLGGGNHEQYF.

In its sample, this clone was seen a few times. The chain's CDR3 is CASSLWDFSYNEQFF. The CDR3 nucleotides read TGTGCCAGCAGTTTATGGGATTTCTCCTACAATGAGCAGTTCTTC. V usage is TRBV27 and J usage is TRBJ2-1; D is unresolved. The V and J ends lost 1 base and 0 bases respectively, with 7 bases between them. CDR1 is MNHEY, CDR2 SMNVEV, per germline (reference sequence). The CDR3 runs 15 residues.

The gene calls are TRBV6-5 and TRBJ1-6, with a weak D call TRBD1 (6 bases). V lost 0 bases to trimming and J lost 8 bases, with 11 bases between them. The CDR3 covers 15 residues. CDR1 is MNHEY and CDR2 is SVGAGI in the germline V gene. The DNA of the CDR3 is TGTGCCAGCAGTTACTCGAGGGCAGGGGATTCACCCCTCCACTTT. Encoded protein: CASSYSRAGDSPLHF.

The chain is built from TRBV13 and TRBJ2-5, with 7 nucleotides matching TRBD2. This CDR3 is built from 14 residues. With V trimmed by 5 bases and J by 7 bases, 10 bases remained unmatched. Germline V gene sequence: CDR1 PRHDT, CDR2 FYEKMQ (reference sequence). The CDR3 loop is CASSLAGVQGTQYF. The CDR3 coding sequence is TGTGCCAGCAGCCTGGCGGGAGTTCAGGGGACCCAGTACTTC.

The rearrangement links TRBV10-2 to TRBJ1-6; D is possibly TRBD1 (5 bases). The CDR3 has 16 residues. V was cut by 9 bases and J by 8 bases, with 23 bases left in between. Germline V lookup: CDR1 WSHSY, CDR2 SAAADI. The CDR3 protein is CASRNQGRLGDSPLHF. DNA of the CDR3: TGCGCCAGTCGTAATCAGGGCAGGCTGGGAGATTCACCCCTCCACTTT.

The rearrangement joins TRBV28 to TRBJ2-5; D tentatively reads TRBD1 or TRBD2 (5 bases each). Germline V gene lookup returns CDR1 MDHEN and CDR2 SYDVKM. The CDR3 covers 15 residues. The V gene lost 4 bases and the J gene lost 5 bases, with 17 bases spanning the gap. The CDR3 DNA follows: TGTGCCAGCAGTTGGCAGGGAGCGTTTAAGGAGACCCAGTACTTC. The encoded protein is CASSWQGAFKETQYF.

This chain joins TRBV9 and TRBJ2-5; the match to TRBD2 covers 8 bases. V lost 2 bases, J lost 3 bases, and 12 bases stayed unmatched. Germline V gene sequence: CDR1 SGDLS, CDR2 YYNGEE. This CDR3 comprises 17 residues. CDR3 sequence reads: CASSVVGAGVSKETQYF. The CDR3 DNA follows: TGTGCCAGCAGCGTGGTGGGAGCGGGAGTCTCAAAAGAGACCCAGTACTTC.

This chain connects TRBV5-1 to TRBJ2-3, with D tentatively TRBD1 (6 bases). Trimming pared 4 bases from V and 2 bases from J, leaving 14 bases between. Germline V gene lookup returns CDR1 SGHRS and CDR2 YFSETQ. The CDR3 has 15 amino acids. CDR3 region: CASSPGQLDTDTQYF. CDR3 bases: TGCGCCAGCAGCCCCGGACAGCTTGACACAGATACGCAGTATTTT. Full variable domain (outside the CDR3, taken from reference TRBV5-1 and TRBJ2-3): KAGVTQTPRYLIKTRGQQVTLSCSPISGHRSVSWYQQTPGQGLQFLFEYFSETQRNKGNFPGRFSGRQFSNSRSEMNVSTLELGDSALYLCASSPGQLDTDTQYFGPGTRLTVL.

The chain has TRBV5-1 and TRBJ1-4, with D perhaps matching TRBD1 (5 bases). Germline assignment: CDR1 SGHRS and CDR2 YFSETQ. This CDR3 is 14 amino acids long. V was trimmed by 4 bases and J by 10 bases, leaving 17 bases between them. The CDR3 region is CASSGGTADGKLFF. Here the CDR3 DNA reads TGCGCCAGCAGCGGCGGGACGGCGGACGGAAAACTGTTTTTT.

This rearrangement joins TRBV28 to TRBJ1-5, with D possibly matching TRBD1 (6 bases). Between the trimmed V and J ends, which lost 7 bases and 3 bases, there was a span of 16 bases. The CDR3 covers 15 residues. Germline V lookup: CDR1 MDHEN, CDR2 SYDVKM. Here the CDR3 reads CASTGEGGINQPQHF. CDR3 coding DNA: TGTGCCAGCACGGGGGAGGGGGGTATCAATCAGCCCCAGCATTTT.

The chain couples TRBV4-1 to TRBJ2-3; 7 bases fit TRBD2. CDR1 is MGHRA, CDR2 YSYEKL, per germline. Trimming at V came to 2 bases and at J to 4 bases, leaving 6 bases not matched to a gene. This CDR3 has 15 residues. The CDR3 reads CASSQTGTKADTQYF. For the CDR3, the DNA is TGCGCCAGCAGCCAAACCGGGACTAAGGCAGATACGCAGTATTTT.

The rearrangement uses TRBV14 and TRBJ1-2; D unclear. Trimming stripped 7 bases from V and 4 bases from J, with 13 bases between. From germline, CDR1 is SGHDN and CDR2 FVKESK. The CDR3 loop spans 13 amino acids. The CDR3 spells CASIRHSPYGYTF. As DNA, the CDR3 is TGTGCCAGCATTCGACACAGCCCCTATGGCTACACCTTC.

The CDR3 DNA follows: TGTGCCAGCAGCACAGGGGGCGCGGGCTATGGCTACACCTTC. Residues: CASSTGGAGYGYTF. The rearrangement links TRBV14 to TRBJ1-2; 9 bases align to TRBD1. After removal of 5 bases from V and 4 bases from J, the junction contained 5 bases not matched to a gene. The CDR3 contains 14 residues. Per germline, CDR1 SGHDN and CDR2 FVKESK.

The rearrangement joins TRBV30 to TRBJ2-1, with D uncertain. Germline V gene lookup returns CDR1 GTSNPN and CDR2 SVGIG (reference sequence). The CDR3 runs to 12 residues. V gave up 0 bases and J gave up 5 bases, with 5 bases separating them. CDR3 sequence (DNA): TGTGCCTGGAGTGTAGAGAACAATGAGCAGTTCTTC. This sequence encodes CAWSVENNEQFF.

The chain is built from TRBV4-2 and TRBJ1-4; 7 nucleotides agree with TRBD1. The CDR3 loop spans 15 amino acids. The junction had 6 bases not matched to a gene; V was cut back by 3 bases and J by 5 bases. The germline V gene encodes CDR1 LGHNA and CDR2 YNFKEQ. CDR3 bases: TGTGCCAGCAGCCATCCGGACAGGAGGAATGAAAAACTGTTTTTT. Encoded protein: CASSHPDRRNEKLFF.

In this sample, this clone turned up a few times. The V gene is TRBV5-1, the J gene TRBJ2-5, with a tentative D call TRBD1 (5 bases). V lost 0 bases and J 5 bases, leaving 20 bases between the germline ends. Germline loops: CDR1 SGHRS, CDR2 YFSETQ. The CDR3 runs to 17 residues. For the CDR3, the DNA is TGCGCCAGCAGCTTGGGGGCGGCGTTCCAGGGTAGTGAGACCCAGTACTTC. Protein: CASSLGAAFQGSETQYF.

The chain carries TRBV5-1 and TRBJ2-3; 7 bases are shared with TRBD2. The junction had 7 bases not matched to a gene; V was cut back by 0 bases and J by 3 bases. Germline V gene lookup returns CDR1 SGHRS and CDR2 YFSETQ. This CDR3 region has 16 residues. In nucleotides, the CDR3 is TGCGCCAGCAGCTTGGCCGCGGGAGTTTTGACAGATACGCAGTATTTT. Amino acid sequence: CASSLAAGVLTDTQYF. Using reference TRBV5-1 and TRBJ2-3 for the parts outside the CDR3, the full variable domain is KAGVTQTPRYLIKTRGQQVTLSCSPISGHRSVSWYQQTPGQGLQFLFEYFSETQRNKGNFPGRFSGRQFSNSRSEMNVSTLELGDSALYLCASSLAAGVLTDTQYFGPGTRLTVL.

This rearrangement joins TRBV7-8 to TRBJ2-3; 9 bases align to TRBD1. The V gene's germline CDR1 is SGHVS and CDR2 FQNEAQ. The junction had 5 bases not matched to a gene; V was cut back by 5 bases and J by 2 bases. The CDR3 has 15 residues. In DNA form, the CDR3 reads TGTGCCAGCAGCAAACAGGGGGCCCACACAGATACGCAGTATTTT. Translating it yields CASSKQGAHTDTQYF.